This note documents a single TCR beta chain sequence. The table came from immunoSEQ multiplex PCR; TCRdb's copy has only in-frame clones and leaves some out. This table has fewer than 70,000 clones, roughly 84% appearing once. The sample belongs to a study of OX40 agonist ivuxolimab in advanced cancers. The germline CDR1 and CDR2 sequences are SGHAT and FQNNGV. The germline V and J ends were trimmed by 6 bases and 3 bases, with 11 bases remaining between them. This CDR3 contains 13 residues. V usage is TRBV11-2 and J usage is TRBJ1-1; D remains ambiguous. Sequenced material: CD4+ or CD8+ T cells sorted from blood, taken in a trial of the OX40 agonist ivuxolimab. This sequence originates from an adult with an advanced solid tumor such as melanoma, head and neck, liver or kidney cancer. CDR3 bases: TGTGCCAGCAGTGTCGGGAGGGACACTGAAGCTTTCTTT. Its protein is CASSVGRDTEAFF.